This T cell receptor beta chain was documented in a study of T cells in Graves' hyperthyroidism and ophthalmopathy. Study results and caveats: From stable hyperthyroidism, ophthalmopathy was separated by a 13 V-J model.

A Clinical Activity Score of at least 3, a NOSPECS grade of at least 4 and a duration under 3 months were recorded in the ophthalmopathy patients. Diagnoses used clinical symptoms, serum thyroxine and TRAb, thyroid ultrasound and orbital computed tomography. The germline V gene encodes CDR1 GTSNPN and CDR2 SVGIG (reference sequence). The CDR3 length is 13 residues. A remark on this clonotype: Its antigen is as yet unknown. Sequence at one end of the junction differs from germline and may be a read error.

RNA transcripts provided the source from which TCR beta CDR3 regions were amplified. First-round RT-PCR of the TCR CDR3 relied on the HTBI primer set. MiXCR was run by TCRdb on the multiplex PCR reads, yielding one entry per CDR3 protein. The data hold around 690,000 distinct CDR3 sequences, with less than 25% observed a single time. V usage is TRBV30 and J usage is TRBJ2-2, with D perhaps matching TRBD1 (6 bases). The sequence derives from a man aged 25-40 years with Graves' ophthalmopathy. The sequenced material came from blood. CDR3 amino acids: CACSGQLTGELFF. The CDR3 DNA follows: TGTGCCTGCAGTGGACAGCTCACCGGGGAGCTGTTTTTT.